These 11 T cell receptor beta chains share one sample of origin, sequenced in a study of T cell responses to AZD1222 COVID-19 vaccine. TCRdb keeps only in-frame clones here, not all; method: immunoSEQ multiplex PCR. The repertoire has 95,000 to 150,000 clones, approximately 90% of them found once; the top ten carry under 1.2%. The sample was peripheral blood, taken on day 0 of AZD1222 vaccination. The receptors shown here come from an adult in good health.

The sample holds a few counts of this clone. The chain combines TRBV6-5 with TRBJ2-5; D ambiguous. V gave up 7 bases and J gave up 0 bases, with 15 bases separating them. There are 15 residues in the CDR3. CDR1 MNHEY and CDR2 SVGAGI come from the germline V gene. The CDR3 loop is CASTQIPRYQETQYF. The CDR3 DNA is TGTGCCAGCACCCAAATCCCCCGGTACCAAGAGACCCAGTACTTC.

This chain joins TRBV28 and TRBJ1-3; 10 bases match TRBD1. This CDR3 has 14 residues. Germline loops: CDR1 MDHEN, CDR2 SYDVKM. V was clipped by 6 bases and J by 4 bases; unmatched bases: 3. The CDR3 DNA sequence: TGTGCCAGCAGACCGGGACAGGGGGGAAACACCATATATTTT. Translated: CASRPGQGGNTIYF. The full variable domain, its missing parts supplied by reference TRBV28 and TRBJ1-3, is DVKVTQSSRYLVKRTGEKVFLECVQDMDHENMFWYRQDPGLGLRLIYFSYDVKMKEKGDIPEGYSVSREKKERFSLILESASTNQTSMYLCASRPGQGGNTIYFGEGSWLTVV.

In this sample, this clone turned up once. This chain uses TRBV19 with TRBJ1-5, with D tentatively TRBD1 (5 bases). This CDR3 region has 15 residues. Looked up from germline, CDR1 is LNHDA and CDR2 is SQIVND (reference sequence). V was clipped by 11 bases and J by 0 bases, with 17 bases between them. The CDR3 DNA is TGTGCCGCGGGGGGTCGACTTAATAGCAATCAGCCCCAGCATTTT. The encoded protein is CAAGGRLNSNQPQHF.

The rearrangement links TRBV7-3 to TRBJ2-1; 10 bases line up with TRBD2. This CDR3 comprises 15 residues. The trim removed 5 bases at V and 4 bases at J, leaving 5 bases unmatched. Germline loops: CDR1 SGHTA, CDR2 FQGTGA. The chain's CDR3 is CASSRGLAEYNEQFF. The CDR3 DNA reads TGTGCCAGCAGCCGTGGACTAGCGGAGTACAATGAGCAGTTCTTC.

This clone has a single count. This chain connects TRBV6-5 to TRBJ1-5; D not resolved. CDR1 is MNHEY, CDR2 SVGAGI, per germline. The ends were cut back, 7 bases at V and 7 bases at J, with 17 bases in the middle. The CDR3 is 14 residues long. The CDR3, as DNA: TGTGCCAGCACCTCAAGTGGGGTTAGGCAGCCCCAGCATTTT. Its translation is CASTSSGVRQPQHF.

Only one count was recorded for this clone. This sequence joins TRBV28 and TRBJ1-2, with TRBD1 matching over 8 bases. Germline V lookup: CDR1 MDHEN, CDR2 SYDVKM. J was trimmed by 8 bases and V by 6 bases; bases with no gene match: 14. This CDR3 is 15 amino acids long. Written as DNA, the CDR3 is TGTGCCAGCAGGTTTCCAATCGGACAGGGACGAGGCTACACCTTC. It codes for CASRFPIGQGRGYTF.

This clone was seen more than once but under ten times. This chain joins TRBV28 and TRBJ2-2; D is unclear. Germline assignment: CDR1 MDHEN and CDR2 SYDVKM. This CDR3 is built from 13 residues. V gave up 6 bases and J gave up 13 bases, with 18 bases separating them. CDR3 nucleotides: TGTGCCAGCAGCTTAAGGCTCAACCGTGTGCTGTTTTTT. It codes for CASSLRLNRVLFF.

This sequence joins TRBV6-5 and TRBJ2-3; 8 positions agree with TRBD2. Germline lookup yields CDR1 MNHEY and CDR2 SVGAGI. The V gene end was trimmed by 5 bases and the J gene end by 5 bases; junction bases not matched to a gene: 9. The CDR3 runs to 15 residues. Here the CDR3 DNA reads TGTGCCAGCAGTAGGGTCGGGAGGGCCGGAGATACGCAGTATTTT. Translation: CASSRVGRAGDTQYF.

The chain carries TRBV14 and TRBJ2-2; 9 positions agree with TRBD1. V shed 5 bases, J shed 4 bases, and the junction held 5 bases outside the gene matches. This CDR3 spans 15 amino acids. Germline assignment: CDR1 SGHDN and CDR2 FVKESK. The CDR3: CASSKGQGATGELFF. The CDR3 coding sequence is TGTGCCAGCAGCAAGGGACAGGGAGCCACCGGGGAGCTGTTTTTT.

V usage is TRBV18 and J usage is TRBJ2-1, with D maybe TRBD2 (5 bases). With 5 bases removed from V and 0 bases from J, the gap between germline ends came to 11 bases. CDR3 length equals 15 residues. Germline CDR1 KGHSH, CDR2 LQKENI. In nucleotides, the CDR3 is TGTGCCAGCTCAACAAGCGGTAGCTCCTACAATGAGCAGTTCTTC. Protein: CASSTSGSSYNEQFF.

The rearrangement joins TRBV11-3 to TRBJ1-5, with D maybe TRBD1 (5 bases). The germline gives CDR1 SGHNT, CDR2 YENEEA. The CDR3 is made up of 17 amino acids. V was cut by 6 bases and J by 4 bases, with 22 bases left in between. Here the CDR3 DNA reads TGTGCCAGCAGATACAATAGGGACGAGTCAGGAAATCAGCCCCAGCATTTT. Amino acid sequence: CASRYNRDESGNQPQHF.